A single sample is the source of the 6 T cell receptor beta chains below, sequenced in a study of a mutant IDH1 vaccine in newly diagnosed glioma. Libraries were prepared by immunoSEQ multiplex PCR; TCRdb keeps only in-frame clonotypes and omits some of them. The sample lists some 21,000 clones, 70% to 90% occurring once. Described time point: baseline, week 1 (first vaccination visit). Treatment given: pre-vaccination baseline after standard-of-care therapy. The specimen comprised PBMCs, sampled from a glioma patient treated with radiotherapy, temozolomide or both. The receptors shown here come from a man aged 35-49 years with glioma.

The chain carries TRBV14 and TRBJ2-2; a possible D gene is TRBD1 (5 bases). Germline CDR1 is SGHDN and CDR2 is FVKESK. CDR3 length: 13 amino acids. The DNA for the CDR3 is TGTGCTTTACGACAGCCCAACACCGGGGAGCTGTTTTTT. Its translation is CALRQPNTGELFF.

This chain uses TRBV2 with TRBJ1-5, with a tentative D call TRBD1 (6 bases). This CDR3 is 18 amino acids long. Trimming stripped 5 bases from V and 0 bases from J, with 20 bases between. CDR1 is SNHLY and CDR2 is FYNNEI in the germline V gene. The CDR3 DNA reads TGTGCCAGCAGTCCGGGGGGACACGCAACCTATAGCAATCAGCCCCAGCATTTT. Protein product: CASSPGGHATYSNQPQHF. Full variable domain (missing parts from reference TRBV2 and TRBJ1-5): EPEVTQTPSHQVTQMGQEVILRCVPISNHLYFYWYRQILGQKVEFLVSFYNNEISEKSEIFDDQFSVERPDGSNFTLKIRSTKLEDSAMYFCASSPGGHATYSNQPQHFGDGTRLSIL.

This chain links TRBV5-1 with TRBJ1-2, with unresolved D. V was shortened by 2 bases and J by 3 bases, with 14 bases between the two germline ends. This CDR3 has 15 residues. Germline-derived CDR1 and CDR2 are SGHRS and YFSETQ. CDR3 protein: CASSLTGPGDYGYTF. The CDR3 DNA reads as TGCGCCAGCAGCTTAACCGGCCCGGGTGACTATGGCTACACCTTC.

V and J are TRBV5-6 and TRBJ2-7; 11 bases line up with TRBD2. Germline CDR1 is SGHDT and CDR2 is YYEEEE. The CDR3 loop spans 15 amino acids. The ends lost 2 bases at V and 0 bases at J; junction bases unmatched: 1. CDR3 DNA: TGTGCCAGCAGCTTACTAGCGGGAGCCTCCTACGAGCAGTACTTC. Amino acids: CASSLLAGASYEQYF.

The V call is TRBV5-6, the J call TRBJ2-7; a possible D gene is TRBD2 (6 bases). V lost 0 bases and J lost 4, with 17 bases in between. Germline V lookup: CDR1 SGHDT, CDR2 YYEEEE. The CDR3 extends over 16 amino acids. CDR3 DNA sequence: TGTGCCAGCAGCTTGGGGGCGGTAGCGGTACTTTACGAGCAGTACTTC. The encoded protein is CASSLGAVAVLYEQYF.

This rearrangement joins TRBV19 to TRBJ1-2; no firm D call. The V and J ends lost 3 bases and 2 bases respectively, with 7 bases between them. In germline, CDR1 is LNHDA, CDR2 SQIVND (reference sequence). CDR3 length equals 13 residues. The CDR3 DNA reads TGTGCCAGTAGTATGAGCCAGAACTATGGCTACACCTTC. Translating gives CASSMSQNYGYTF.